One sample yielded the 9 T cell receptor beta chains listed below, sequenced in a study of technical replicates of blood from a handful of donors. Method: immunoSEQ multiplex PCR; TCRdb's copy keeps in-frame clones and lacks some. Here the sample spans under 85,000 clones, 85% to 95% being singletons. Sequencing was carried out using T cells isolated from PBMCs. The origin of the receptors is a human donor in good health.

This sequence joins TRBV27 and TRBJ1-1; D is uncertain. V gave up 2 bases and J gave up 13 bases, with 5 bases separating them. This CDR3 spans 9 amino acids. CDR1 and CDR2 from the germline V gene are MNHEY and SMNVEV (reference sequence). The CDR3 protein is CASSLEGFF. In nucleotides, the CDR3 is TGTGCCAGCAGTTTAGAGGGTTTCTTT.

The V gene is TRBV9, the J gene TRBJ2-1; no clear D gene. This CDR3 contains 11 residues. V was trimmed by 2 bases and J by 7 bases, leaving 4 bases between them. Germline values: CDR1 SGDLS, CDR2 YYNGEE. CDR3 residues: CASSVRNEQFF. The CDR3 DNA sequence: TGTGCCAGCAGCGTTAGAAATGAGCAGTTCTTC.

This clone has a single count. Germline is not matched at one junction end, which may reflect a read error. The chain is built from TRBV28 and TRBJ2-3; 12 nucleotides align to TRBD2. The germline gives CDR1 MDHEN, CDR2 SYDVKM. The CDR3 consists of 12 residues. DNA of the CDR3: TGTGCCAGCAGTCAGACTAGCGGGAGTGGGAATTTT. Translated: CASSQTSGSGNF.

The V call is TRBV7-3, the J call TRBJ1-1, with 7 bases identical to TRBD1. Germline V gene data show CDR1 as SGHTA and CDR2 as FQGTGA. CDR3 length: 16 amino acids. V shed 10 bases, J shed 0 bases, and the junction held 14 bases outside the gene matches. CDR3 coding DNA: TGTGCCAACCCGGACAGGCCAAGGCTCATGAACACTGAAGCTTTCTTT. Its protein product is CANPDRPRLMNTEAFF.

This chain joins TRBV5-4 and TRBJ2-7; D may be TRBD1 (5 bases). The length of the CDR3 is 14 residues. Trimming left V 1 base short and J 1 base short, with 9 bases between. Germline CDR1 reads SGHNT; CDR2 reads YYREEE (reference sequence). The CDR3 here is CASSLKGQSYEQYF. The CDR3 nucleotides are TGTGCCAGCAGCTTGAAGGGGCAGTCCTACGAGCAGTACTTC.

The rearrangement uses TRBV4-1 and TRBJ2-7; 9 bases line up with TRBD2. V lost 1 base to trimming and J lost 3 bases; unmatched junction nucleotides: 16. Germline V lookup: CDR1 MGHRA, CDR2 YSYEKL. CDR3 length: 19 amino acids. The CDR3 sequence is CASSQGMRGRAQNFYEQYF. The CDR3 DNA sequence: TGCGCCAGCAGCCAAGGGATGCGCGGGAGGGCCCAGAACTTCTACGAGCAGTACTTC.

The genes are TRBV4-1 and TRBJ2-2; TRBD2 matches 7 bases. The CDR3 loop spans 17 amino acids. Germline V gene data show CDR1 as MGHRA and CDR2 as YSYEKL. J was trimmed by 5 bases and V by 1 base; bases with no gene match: 10. The CDR3 region has the DNA TGCGCCAGCAGCCAAGGTAACCTAGCGGAGCGTACCGGGGAGCTGTTTTTT. Encoded protein: CASSQGNLAERTGELFF.

V usage is TRBV9 and J usage is TRBJ1-4, with unresolved D. The CDR3 contains 13 residues. V gave up 3 bases and J gave up 0 bases, with 3 bases separating them. Germline V gives CDR1 SGDLS, CDR2 YYNGEE. CDR3 loop: CASSASTNEKLFF. CDR3 DNA sequence: TGTGCCAGCAGCGCCTCAACTAATGAAAAACTGTTTTTT.

The V and J genes are TRBV6-5 and TRBJ2-7; TRBD2 aligns across 8 bases. The CDR3 is 15 amino acids. Germline-derived CDR1 and CDR2 are MNHEY and SVGAGI. J gave up 5 bases and V 0 bases, and 6 bases lay outside the gene matches. The CDR3 region has the DNA TGTGCCAGCAGTTACTCTTTCCCGGGGGGGAACGAGCAGTACTTC. Translation: CASSYSFPGGNEQYF.